A selection of T cell receptor beta chains follows, all from one sample in a study of cytomegalovirus exposure and HLA in healthy donors. The assay was immunoSEQ multiplex PCR, and TCRdb's table has in-frame clones only and misses some. Of some 190,000 clones listed, approximately 88% are singletons. Material: PBMCs. These receptors all come from a boy between 2 and 10 years old in good health and CMV-seronegative. Each CDR3 is given with its conserved first and last residue. D genes are given only for firm matches. Size is omitted from some rows. Given values are once, few, many or a class for expanded clones.

cdr3_aa: CAISESRNRARYGYTF; cdr3_nt: TGTGCCATCAGTGAGTCGAGGAACAGGGCGCGGTATGGCTACACCTTC; clone_size: few; v_call: TRBV10-3; d_call: -; j_call: TRBJ1-2
cdr3_aa: CASTRGSGSQLSF; cdr3_nt: TGTGCCAGCACCCGGGGATCAGGCTCCCAGCTCTCCTTC; clone_size: -; v_call: TRBV25-1; d_call: -; j_call: TRBJ2-7
cdr3_aa: CASSLGGLAGGEGQYF; cdr3_nt: TGTGCCAGCAGCTTGGGGGGACTAGCGGGAGGAGAGGGCCAGTACTTC; clone_size: -; v_call: TRBV7-9; d_call: TRBD2; j_call: TRBJ2-5
cdr3_aa: CASSLEIEGLNYGYTF; cdr3_nt: TGCGCCAGCAGCTTGGAGATAGAGGGCCTGAACTATGGCTACACCTTC; clone_size: -; v_call: TRBV5-1; d_call: -; j_call: TRBJ1-2
cdr3_aa: CASSLVPGNTEAFF; cdr3_nt: TGCGCCAGCAGCTTGGTTCCAGGGAACACTGAAGCTTTCTTT; clone_size: -; v_call: TRBV5-1; d_call: -; j_call: TRBJ1-1
cdr3_aa: CASMGREMSEAFF; cdr3_nt: TGTGCCAGTATGGGCAGGGAAATGTCTGAAGCTTTCTTT; clone_size: -; v_call: TRBV19; d_call: -; j_call: TRBJ1-1
cdr3_aa: CASGGVPDLWTDTQYF; cdr3_nt: TGTGCCAGTGGGGGGGTTCCTGACCTGTGGACAGATACGCAGTATTTT; clone_size: -; v_call: TRBV2; d_call: TRBD2; j_call: TRBJ2-3
cdr3_aa: CASSYEASGVNEQFF; cdr3_nt: TGCGCCAGCAGCTACGAGGCTAGCGGGGTCAATGAGCAGTTCTTC; clone_size: -; v_call: TRBV5-1; d_call: TRBD2; j_call: TRBJ2-1
cdr3_aa: CASSLGLGVSEDQPQHF; cdr3_nt: TGTGCCAGCAGTTTAGGACTCGGGGTATCGGAGGATCAGCCCCAGCATTTT; clone_size: -; v_call: TRBV28; d_call: -; j_call: TRBJ1-5
cdr3_aa: CASSSQTGLVEQYF; cdr3_nt: TGTGCCAGCAGTTCACAGACAGGGCTTGTGGAGCAGTACTTC; clone_size: -; v_call: TRBV27; d_call: TRBD1; j_call: TRBJ2-7
cdr3_aa: CASSPGTPYGYTF; cdr3_nt: TGTGCCAGCAGTCCCGGGACACCTTATGGCTACACCTTC; clone_size: -; v_call: TRBV2; d_call: -; j_call: TRBJ1-2
cdr3_aa: CASSLGPRDRKFSTDYGYTF; cdr3_nt: TGCGCCAGCAGCTTGGGCCCCCGGGACAGAAAATTTAGTACGGACTATGGCTACACCTTC; clone_size: -; v_call: TRBV5-1; d_call: TRBD1; j_call: TRBJ1-2
cdr3_aa: CASSQDLAREQYF; cdr3_nt: TGTGCCAGCAGCCAAGACCTAGCCCGCGAGCAGTACTTC; clone_size: -; v_call: TRBV14; d_call: -; j_call: TRBJ2-7
cdr3_aa: CASRYRDSQYGYTF; cdr3_nt: TGTGCCAGCCGGTACCGGGACAGTCAATATGGCTACACCTTC; clone_size: -; v_call: TRBV6-5; d_call: TRBD1; j_call: TRBJ1-2
cdr3_aa: CASSLDNAGNTIYF; cdr3_nt: TGTGCCAGCAGCTTAGACAATGCTGGAAACACCATATATTTT; clone_size: -; v_call: TRBV7-2; d_call: -; j_call: TRBJ1-3
cdr3_aa: CASSEQASGGGGEQFF; cdr3_nt: TGTGCCAGCAGTGAACAGGCTAGCGGAGGAGGAGGTGAGCAGTTCTTC; clone_size: -; v_call: TRBV6-1; d_call: TRBD2; j_call: TRBJ2-1
cdr3_aa: CASSHFRGRLFTGELFF; cdr3_nt: TGTGCCAGCAGTCATTTCAGGGGTCGTTTGTTCACCGGGGAGCTGTTTTTT; clone_size: -; v_call: TRBV5-6; d_call: -; j_call: TRBJ2-2
cdr3_aa: CASSPLPRTSGRDEQYF; cdr3_nt: TGTGCCAGCAGTCCCTTGCCCCGGACTAGCGGGAGAGACGAGCAGTACTTC; clone_size: -; v_call: TRBV27; d_call: TRBD2; j_call: TRBJ2-7
cdr3_aa: CASSPNDNNEQFF; cdr3_nt: TGTGCCAGCTCACCTAACGACAACAATGAGCAGTTCTTC; clone_size: -; v_call: TRBV18; d_call: -; j_call: TRBJ2-1
cdr3_aa: CASSSGTGEGYGYTF; cdr3_nt: TGTGCCAGCAGCTCGGGGACGGGGGAGGGTTATGGCTACACCTTC; clone_size: few; v_call: TRBV12-1; d_call: -; j_call: TRBJ1-2
cdr3_aa: CASSINPGTPYGYTF; cdr3_nt: TGTGCCAGTAGTATCAACCCCGGGACACCCTATGGCTACACCTTC; clone_size: -; v_call: TRBV19; d_call: -; j_call: TRBJ1-2
cdr3_aa: CASGQGYEQYF; cdr3_nt: TGTGCCAGCGGGCAGGGCTACGAGCAGTACTTC; clone_size: -; v_call: TRBV25-1; d_call: -; j_call: TRBJ2-7
cdr3_aa: CASSLGDNEKLFF; cdr3_nt: TGTGCCAGCAGCCTGGGCGATAATGAAAAACTGTTTTTT; clone_size: -; v_call: TRBV11-2; d_call: -; j_call: TRBJ1-4
cdr3_aa: CASSQHQEDYGYTF; cdr3_nt: TGTGCCAGCAGCCAACATCAGGAAGACTATGGCTACACCTTC; clone_size: -; v_call: TRBV7-9; d_call: -; j_call: TRBJ1-2
cdr3_aa: CAISSDRRVTEAFF; cdr3_nt: TGTGCCATCAGCTCCGACAGGCGGGTCACTGAAGCTTTCTTT; clone_size: -; v_call: TRBV10-3; d_call: -; j_call: TRBJ1-1
cdr3_aa: CASSSYRDTQYF; cdr3_nt: TGTGCCAGCAGTTCCTACCGAGATACGCAGTATTTT; clone_size: once; v_call: TRBV27; d_call: -; j_call: TRBJ2-3
cdr3_aa: CASSLGDSYYGYTF; cdr3_nt: TGCGCCAGCAGCTTGGGAGACAGTTACTATGGCTACACCTTC; clone_size: -; v_call: TRBV5-1; d_call: -; j_call: TRBJ1-2
cdr3_aa: CASSLARGPSGTDTQYF; cdr3_nt: TGTGCCAGCAGCTTAGCGCGGGGGCCTAGCGGCACAGATACGCAGTATTTT; clone_size: -; v_call: TRBV7-8; d_call: -; j_call: TRBJ2-3
cdr3_aa: CASSPSGTSGRSSEQYF; cdr3_nt: TGTGCCAGCAGCCCTTCCGGGACTAGCGGGAGAAGTAGCGAGCAGTACTTC; clone_size: few; v_call: TRBV4-2; d_call: TRBD2; j_call: TRBJ2-7
cdr3_aa: CASSPSPGTGINTGELFF; cdr3_nt: TGTGCCAGCAGTCCAAGTCCCGGGACAGGGATCAACACCGGGGAGCTGTTTTTT; clone_size: -; v_call: TRBV27; d_call: TRBD1; j_call: TRBJ2-2
cdr3_aa: CASTYITGELFF; cdr3_nt: TGTGCCAGCACCTATATCACCGGGGAGCTGTTTTTT; clone_size: -; v_call: TRBV5-6; d_call: -; j_call: TRBJ2-2
cdr3_aa: CASSWGPQETQYF; cdr3_nt: TGTGCCAGCAGCTGGGGGCCCCAAGAGACCCAGTACTTC; clone_size: few; v_call: TRBV5-5; d_call: -; j_call: TRBJ2-5
cdr3_aa: CASSDPVQGEETQYF; cdr3_nt: TGCGCCAGCAGCGACCCTGTACAGGGAGAAGAGACCCAGTACTTC; clone_size: -; v_call: TRBV5-1; d_call: -; j_call: TRBJ2-5
cdr3_aa: CASSDGGASYEQYF; cdr3_nt: TGTGCCAGCAGTGACGGTGGAGCCTCCTACGAGCAGTACTTC; clone_size: -; v_call: TRBV2; d_call: -; j_call: TRBJ2-7
cdr3_aa: CASSFGGSSDTQYF; cdr3_nt: TGCGCCAGCAGCTTTGGCGGGAGTTCCGATACGCAGTATTTT; clone_size: -; v_call: TRBV5-1; d_call: TRBD2; j_call: TRBJ2-3
cdr3_aa: CASSLLGRSQETQYF; cdr3_nt: TGTGCCAGCAGTTTATTGGGGCGGAGCCAAGAGACCCAGTACTTC; clone_size: once; v_call: TRBV27; d_call: -; j_call: TRBJ2-5
cdr3_aa: CAWSFDRKETQYF; cdr3_nt: TGTGCCTGGAGCTTCGACAGGAAAGAGACCCAGTACTTC; clone_size: -; v_call: TRBV30; d_call: -; j_call: TRBJ2-5
cdr3_aa: CAGEGNEQFF; cdr3_nt: TGTGCCGGGGAGGGGAATGAGCAGTTCTTC; clone_size: -; v_call: TRBV30; d_call: TRBD2; j_call: TRBJ2-1
cdr3_aa: CASSPTRGKKLFF; cdr3_nt: TGTGCCAGCAGCCCGACAAGGGGGAAAAAACTGTTTTTT; clone_size: -; v_call: TRBV6-5; d_call: -; j_call: TRBJ1-4
cdr3_aa: CAWSNGVGSNQPQHF; cdr3_nt: TGTGCCTGGAGTAACGGGGTAGGGAGCAATCAGCCCCAGCATTTT; clone_size: -; v_call: TRBV30; d_call: -; j_call: TRBJ1-5
cdr3_aa: CATQGLAGEETQYF; cdr3_nt: TGTGCCACCCAGGGACTAGCGGGGGAAGAGACCCAGTACTTC; clone_size: -; v_call: TRBV28; d_call: TRBD2; j_call: TRBJ2-5
cdr3_aa: CASSLEDGLAGVQETQYF; cdr3_nt: TGTGCCAGCAGCTTGGAGGATGGACTAGCGGGGGTACAAGAGACCCAGTACTTC; clone_size: -; v_call: TRBV5-6; d_call: TRBD2; j_call: TRBJ2-5
cdr3_aa: CASSTPKGTAYEQYF; cdr3_nt: TGTGCCAGCAGCACCCCTAAAGGGACAGCCTACGAGCAGTACTTC; clone_size: -; v_call: TRBV5-4; d_call: TRBD1; j_call: TRBJ2-7
cdr3_aa: CASSEPSGLAAHTQYF; cdr3_nt: TGTGCCAGCAGTGAACCCTCCGGACTAGCAGCTCATACGCAGTATTTT; clone_size: -; v_call: TRBV25-1; d_call: TRBD2; j_call: TRBJ2-3
cdr3_aa: CASETGGNQPQHF; cdr3_nt: TGTGCCAGCGAGACAGGGGGGAACCAGCCCCAGCATTTT; clone_size: -; v_call: TRBV6-1; d_call: TRBD1; j_call: TRBJ1-5
cdr3_aa: CASSPSPSFGAEAFF; cdr3_nt: TGTGCCAGCTCACCATCACCATCATTCGGGGCTGAAGCTTTCTTT; clone_size: -; v_call: TRBV18; d_call: -; j_call: TRBJ1-1
cdr3_aa: CASCDSGQPQHF; cdr3_nt: TGTGCCAGTTGTGACAGTGGTCAGCCCCAGCATTTT; clone_size: few; v_call: TRBV19; d_call: -; j_call: TRBJ1-5
cdr3_aa: CASSQSQGSYEQYF; cdr3_nt: TGCGCCAGCAGCCAATCACAGGGATCCTACGAGCAGTACTTC; clone_size: -; v_call: TRBV4-1; d_call: -; j_call: TRBJ2-7
cdr3_aa: CASSGNRGTNEKLLF; cdr3_nt: TGTGCCAGCAGCGGTAACAGGGGAACTAATGAAAAACTGCTTTTT; clone_size: -; v_call: TRBV2; d_call: TRBD1; j_call: TRBJ1-4
cdr3_aa: CATSDRGNEKLFF; cdr3_nt: TGTGCCACCTCTGACAGGGGTAATGAAAAACTGTTTTTT; clone_size: once; v_call: TRBV15; d_call: TRBD1; j_call: TRBJ1-4
cdr3_aa: CASSIGQGAFETQYF; cdr3_nt: TGTGCCAGCAGCATAGGACAGGGGGCGTTCGAGACCCAGTACTTC; clone_size: -; v_call: TRBV7-9; d_call: TRBD1; j_call: TRBJ2-5
cdr3_aa: CASSLAFNRGSAAPYEQYF; cdr3_nt: TGTGCCAGCAGCTTGGCCTTCAACAGGGGATCGGCGGCACCCTACGAGCAGTACTTC; clone_size: -; v_call: TRBV5-6; d_call: TRBD1; j_call: TRBJ2-7
cdr3_aa: CASSFDRGQYNEQFF; cdr3_nt: TGCGCCAGCAGCTTCGACAGGGGGCAGTACAATGAGCAGTTCTTC; clone_size: -; v_call: TRBV5-1; d_call: TRBD1; j_call: TRBJ2-1
cdr3_aa: CASSLGLAGGFSTDTQYF; cdr3_nt: TGTGCCAGCAGCTTAGGACTAGCGGGAGGGTTTAGCACAGATACGCAGTATTTT; clone_size: -; v_call: TRBV7-2; d_call: TRBD2; j_call: TRBJ2-3